This TCR beta chain was sequenced during a study of blood T cell repertoires in COVID-19. Method: immunoSEQ multiplex PCR; TCRdb's copy keeps in-frame clones and lacks some. The top ten clones hold approximately 6.4% of a sample with tens of thousands of clones, over 80% of them seen once. This clone was recorded once. The J segment lost 0 bases and the V segment lost 8 bases, leaving 14 bases of the junction unmatched. Germline V gene data show CDR1 as MNHEY and CDR2 as SMNVEV (reference sequence). The CDR3 has 18 amino acids. The chain has TRBV27 and TRBJ2-3; TRBD2 agrees at 10 bases. The clonotype originates from a woman between 50 and 59 years old with acute or convalescent COVID-19. The sample was peripheral blood. CDR3 sequence: CASYSTSGLPFSTDTQYF. The CDR3 nucleotides are TGTGCCAGCTATTCGACTAGCGGGCTCCCCTTTAGCACAGATACGCAGTATTTT.